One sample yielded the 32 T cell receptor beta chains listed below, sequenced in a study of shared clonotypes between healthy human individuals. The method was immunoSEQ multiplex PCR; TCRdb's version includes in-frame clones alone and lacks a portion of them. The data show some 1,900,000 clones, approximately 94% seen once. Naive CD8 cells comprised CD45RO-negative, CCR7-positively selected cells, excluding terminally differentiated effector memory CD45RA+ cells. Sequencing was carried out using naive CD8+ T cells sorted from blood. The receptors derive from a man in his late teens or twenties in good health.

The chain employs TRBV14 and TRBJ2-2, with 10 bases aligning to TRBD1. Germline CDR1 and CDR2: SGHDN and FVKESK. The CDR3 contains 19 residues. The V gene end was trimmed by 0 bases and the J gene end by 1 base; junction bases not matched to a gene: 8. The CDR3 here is CASSQDRDRGYLNTGELFF. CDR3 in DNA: TGTGCCAGCAGCCAAGATCGGGACAGGGGATACCTGAACACCGGGGAGCTGTTTTTT. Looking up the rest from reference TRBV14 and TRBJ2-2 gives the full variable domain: EAGVTQFPSHSVIEKGQTVTLRCDPISGHDNLYWYRRVMGKEIKFLLHFVKESKQDESGMPNNRFLAERTGGTYSTLKVQPAELEDSGVYFCASSQDRDRGYLNTGELFFGEGSRLTVL.

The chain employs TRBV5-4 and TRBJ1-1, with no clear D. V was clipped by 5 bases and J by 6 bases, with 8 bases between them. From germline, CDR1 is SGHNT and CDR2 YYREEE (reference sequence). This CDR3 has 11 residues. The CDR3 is CASRLGPEAFF. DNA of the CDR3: TGTGCCAGCAGGCTGGGCCCTGAAGCTTTCTTT.

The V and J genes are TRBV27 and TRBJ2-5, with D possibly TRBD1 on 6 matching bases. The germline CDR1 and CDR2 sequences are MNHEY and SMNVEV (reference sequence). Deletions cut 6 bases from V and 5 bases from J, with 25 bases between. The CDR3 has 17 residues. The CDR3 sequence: CASSTTGTQTPRETQYF. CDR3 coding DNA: TGTGCCAGCAGCACAACCGGGACACAGACCCCTCGGGAGACCCAGTACTTC.

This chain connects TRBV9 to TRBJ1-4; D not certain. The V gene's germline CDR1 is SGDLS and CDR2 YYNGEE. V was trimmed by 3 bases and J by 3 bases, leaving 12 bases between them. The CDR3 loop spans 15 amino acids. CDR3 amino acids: CASSAGLYANEKLFF. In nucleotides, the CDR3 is TGTGCCAGCAGCGCCGGTTTGTACGCTAATGAAAAACTGTTTTTT. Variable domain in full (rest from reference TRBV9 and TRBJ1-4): DSGVTQTPKHLITATGQRVTLRCSPRSGDLSVYWYQQSLDQGLQFLIQYYNGEERAKGNILERFSAQQFPDLHSELNLSSLELGDSALYFCASSAGLYANEKLFFGSGTQLSVL.

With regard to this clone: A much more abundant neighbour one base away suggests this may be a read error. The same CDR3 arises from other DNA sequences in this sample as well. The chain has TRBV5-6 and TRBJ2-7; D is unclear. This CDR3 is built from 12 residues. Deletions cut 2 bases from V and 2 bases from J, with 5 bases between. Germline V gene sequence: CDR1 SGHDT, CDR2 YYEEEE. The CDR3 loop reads CASSLGTYEQYF. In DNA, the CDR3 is TGTGCCAGCAGCTTAGGGACCTACGAGCAGTACTTC.

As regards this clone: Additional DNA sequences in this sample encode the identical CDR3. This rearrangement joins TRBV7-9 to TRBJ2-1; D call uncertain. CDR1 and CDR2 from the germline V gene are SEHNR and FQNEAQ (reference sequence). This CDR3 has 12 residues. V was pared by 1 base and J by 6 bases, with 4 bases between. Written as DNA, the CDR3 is TGTGCCAGCAGCTTAGGGGTCAATGAGCAGTTCTTC. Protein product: CASSLGVNEQFF. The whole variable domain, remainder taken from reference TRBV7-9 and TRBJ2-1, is DTGVSQNPRHKITKRGQNVTFRCDPISEHNRLYWYRQTLGQGPEFLTYFQNEAQLEKSRLLSDRFSAERPKGSFSTLEIQRTEQGDSAMYLCASSLGVNEQFFGPGTRLTVL.

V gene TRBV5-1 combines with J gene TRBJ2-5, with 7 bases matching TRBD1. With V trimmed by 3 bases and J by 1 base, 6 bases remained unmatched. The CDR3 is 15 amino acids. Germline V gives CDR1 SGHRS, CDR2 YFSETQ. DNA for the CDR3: TGCGCCAGCAGCTACTGGGACAGCTCCCAAGAGACCCAGTACTTC. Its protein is CASSYWDSSQETQYF.

CDR3 protein: CASSLESWGGPSGNTIYF. CDR3 nucleotide sequence: TGTGCCAGCAGCTTAGAGTCCTGGGGTGGCCCTTCTGGAAACACCATATATTTT. This chain links TRBV7-9 with TRBJ1-3, with D unresolved. In germline, CDR1 is SEHNR, CDR2 FQNEAQ (reference sequence). The CDR3 loop spans 18 amino acids. V was trimmed by 1 base and J by 1 base, leaving 17 bases between them.

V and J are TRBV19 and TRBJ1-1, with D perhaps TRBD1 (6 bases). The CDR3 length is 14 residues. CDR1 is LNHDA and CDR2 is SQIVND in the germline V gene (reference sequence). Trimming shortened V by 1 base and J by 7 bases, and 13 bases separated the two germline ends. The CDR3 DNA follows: TGTGCCAGTAGTATAGGGGGGGCAGAGAATGAAGCTTTCTTT. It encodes CASSIGGAENEAFF.

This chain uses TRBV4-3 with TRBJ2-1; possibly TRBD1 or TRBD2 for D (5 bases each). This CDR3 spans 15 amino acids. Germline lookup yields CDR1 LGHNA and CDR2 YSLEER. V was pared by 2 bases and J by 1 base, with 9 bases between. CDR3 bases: TGCGCCAGCAGCCAATGGGACGCGTCCTACAATGAGCAGTTCTTC. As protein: CASSQWDASYNEQFF.

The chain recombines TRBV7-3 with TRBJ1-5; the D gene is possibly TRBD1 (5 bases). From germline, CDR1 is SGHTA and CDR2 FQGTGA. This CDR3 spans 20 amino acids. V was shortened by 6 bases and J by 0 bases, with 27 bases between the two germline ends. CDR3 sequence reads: CASSFGHYRTPFYSNQPQHF. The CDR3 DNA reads TGTGCCAGCAGTTTCGGACACTACCGTACCCCCTTTTATAGCAATCAGCCCCAGCATTTT.

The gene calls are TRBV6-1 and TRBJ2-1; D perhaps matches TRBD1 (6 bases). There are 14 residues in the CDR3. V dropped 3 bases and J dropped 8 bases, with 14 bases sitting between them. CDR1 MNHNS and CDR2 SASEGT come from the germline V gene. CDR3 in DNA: TGTGCCAGCAGTGAGGGGGCCCATGGCCATGAGCAGTTCTTC. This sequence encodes CASSEGAHGHEQFF.

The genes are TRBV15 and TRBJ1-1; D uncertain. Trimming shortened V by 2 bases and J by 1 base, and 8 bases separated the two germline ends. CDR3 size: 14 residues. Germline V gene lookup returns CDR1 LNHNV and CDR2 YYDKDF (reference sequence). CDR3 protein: CATSRPGQNTEAFF. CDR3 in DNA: TGTGCCACCAGCAGACCGGGCCAGAACACTGAAGCTTTCTTT.

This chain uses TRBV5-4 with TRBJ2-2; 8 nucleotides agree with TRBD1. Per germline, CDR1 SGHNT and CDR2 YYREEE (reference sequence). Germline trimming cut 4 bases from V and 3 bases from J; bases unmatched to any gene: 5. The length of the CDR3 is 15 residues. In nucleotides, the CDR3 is TGTGCCAGCAGCACCACAGGGGGAGACACCGGGGAGCTGTTTTTT. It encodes CASSTTGGDTGELFF.

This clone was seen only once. CDR3 nucleotide sequence: TGTGCCAGCAGCTTAGCGGGGACAGATAATCAGCCCCAGCATTTT. The encoded protein is CASSLAGTDNQPQHF. This sequence joins TRBV7-6 and TRBJ1-5, with 7 bases fitting TRBD1. Germline V gene lookup returns CDR1 SGHVS and CDR2 FNYEAQ. The CDR3 has 15 amino acids. The V and J ends lost 0 bases and 4 bases, in that order; junction bases with no gene match: 3.

This chain's CDR3 is CATTFMGTGTGSHSNQPQHF. CDR3 DNA sequence: TGTGCCACCACCTTTATGGGAACCGGGACAGGGAGTCATAGCAATCAGCCCCAGCATTTT. The V call is TRBV28, the J call TRBJ1-5; 9 positions agree with TRBD1. CDR1 and CDR2 (germline): MDHEN, SYDVKM. V lost 10 bases to trimming and J lost 0 bases; unmatched junction nucleotides: 22. CDR3 length: 20 residues.

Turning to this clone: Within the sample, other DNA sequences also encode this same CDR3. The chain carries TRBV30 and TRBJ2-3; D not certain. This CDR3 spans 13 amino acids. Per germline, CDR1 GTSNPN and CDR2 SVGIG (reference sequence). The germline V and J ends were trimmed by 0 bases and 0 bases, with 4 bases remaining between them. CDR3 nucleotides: TGTGCCTGGAGTGTATTTAGCACAGATACGCAGTATTTT. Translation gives CAWSVFSTDTQYF. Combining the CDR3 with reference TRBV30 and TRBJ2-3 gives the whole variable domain SQTIHQWPATLVQPVGSPLSLECTVEGTSNPNLYWYRQAAGRGLQLLFYSVGIGQISSEVPQNLSASRPQDRQFILSSKKLLLSDSGFYLCAWSVFSTDTQYFGPGTRLTVL.

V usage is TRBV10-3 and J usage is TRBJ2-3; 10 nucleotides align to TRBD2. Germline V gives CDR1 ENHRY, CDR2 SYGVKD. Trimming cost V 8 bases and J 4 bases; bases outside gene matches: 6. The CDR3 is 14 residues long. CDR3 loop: CAIALAGSSDTQYF. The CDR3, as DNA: TGTGCCATCGCACTAGCGGGAAGTTCAGATACGCAGTATTTT.

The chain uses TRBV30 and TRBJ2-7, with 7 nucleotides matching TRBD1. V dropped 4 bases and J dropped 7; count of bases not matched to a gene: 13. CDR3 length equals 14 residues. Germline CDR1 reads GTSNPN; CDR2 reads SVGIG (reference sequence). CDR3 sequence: CAWTAGTVDEEQYF. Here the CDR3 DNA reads TGTGCCTGGACCGCCGGGACAGTCGACGAAGAGCAGTACTTC.

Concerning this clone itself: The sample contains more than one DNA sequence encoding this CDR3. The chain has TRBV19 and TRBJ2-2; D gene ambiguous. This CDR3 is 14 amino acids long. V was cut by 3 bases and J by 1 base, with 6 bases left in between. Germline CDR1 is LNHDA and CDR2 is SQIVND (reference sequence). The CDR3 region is CASSIGQNTGELFF. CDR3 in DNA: TGTGCCAGTAGTATCGGCCAGAACACCGGGGAGCTGTTTTTT. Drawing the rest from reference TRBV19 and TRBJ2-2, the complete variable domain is DGGITQSPKYLFRKEGQNVTLSCEQNLNHDAMYWYRQDPGQGLRLIYYSQIVNDFQKGDIAEGYSVSREKKESFPLTVTSAQKNPTAFYLCASSIGQNTGELFFGEGSRLTVL.

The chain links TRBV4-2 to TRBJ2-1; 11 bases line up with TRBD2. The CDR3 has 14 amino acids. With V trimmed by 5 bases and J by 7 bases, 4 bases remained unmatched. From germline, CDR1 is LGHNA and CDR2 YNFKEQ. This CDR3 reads CASSSRLAGNEQFF. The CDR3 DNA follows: TGTGCCAGCAGCTCTCGACTAGCGGGAAATGAGCAGTTCTTC.

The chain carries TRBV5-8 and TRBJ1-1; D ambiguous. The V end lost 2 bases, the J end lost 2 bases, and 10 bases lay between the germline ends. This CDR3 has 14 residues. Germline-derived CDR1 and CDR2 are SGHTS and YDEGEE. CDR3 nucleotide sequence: TGTGCCAGCAGCTTTTCCACCATTAACACTGAAGCTTTCTTT. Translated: CASSFSTINTEAFF.

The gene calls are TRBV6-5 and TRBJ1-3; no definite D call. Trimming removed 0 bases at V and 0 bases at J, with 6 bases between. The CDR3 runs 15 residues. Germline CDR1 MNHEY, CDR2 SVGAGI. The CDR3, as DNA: TGTGCCAGCAGTTACTCTGAAAGCTCTGGAAACACCATATATTTT. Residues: CASSYSESSGNTIYF.

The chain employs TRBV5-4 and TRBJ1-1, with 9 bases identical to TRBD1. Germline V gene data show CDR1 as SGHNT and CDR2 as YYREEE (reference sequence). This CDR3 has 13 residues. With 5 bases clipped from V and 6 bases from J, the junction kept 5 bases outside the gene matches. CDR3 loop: CASRQDRGSEAFF. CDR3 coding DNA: TGTGCCAGCAGACAGGACAGGGGATCTGAAGCTTTCTTT.

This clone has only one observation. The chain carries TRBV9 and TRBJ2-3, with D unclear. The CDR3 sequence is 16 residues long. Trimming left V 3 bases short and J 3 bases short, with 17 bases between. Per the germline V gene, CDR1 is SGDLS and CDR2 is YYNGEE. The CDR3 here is CASSDEWSSGTDTQYF. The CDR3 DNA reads TGTGCCAGCAGCGACGAATGGTCCTCCGGGACAGATACGCAGTATTTT.

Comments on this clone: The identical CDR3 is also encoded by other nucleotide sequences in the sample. The CDR3 here is CASSQDRTSGYNEQFF. In DNA, the CDR3 is TGTGCCAGCAGCCAAGACAGGACTAGCGGCTACAATGAGCAGTTCTTC. V is TRBV14 and J is TRBJ2-1; 10 bases fit TRBD2. The ends lost 0 bases at V and 3 bases at J; junction bases unmatched: 2. This CDR3 has 16 residues. The germline gives CDR1 SGHDN, CDR2 FVKESK.

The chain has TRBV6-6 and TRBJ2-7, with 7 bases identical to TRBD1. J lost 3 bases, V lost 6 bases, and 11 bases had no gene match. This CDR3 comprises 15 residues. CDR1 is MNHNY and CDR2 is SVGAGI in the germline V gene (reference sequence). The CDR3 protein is CASSNRDSLLYEQYF. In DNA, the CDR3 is TGTGCCAGCAGCAACCGGGACAGTCTTCTCTACGAGCAGTACTTC.

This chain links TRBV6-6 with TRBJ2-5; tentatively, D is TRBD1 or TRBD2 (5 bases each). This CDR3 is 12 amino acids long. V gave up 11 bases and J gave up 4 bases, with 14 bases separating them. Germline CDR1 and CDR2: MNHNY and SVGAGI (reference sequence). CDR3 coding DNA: TGTGCCGCCGGGGCCGGAGGAGAGACCCAGTACTTC. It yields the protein CAAGAGGETQYF.

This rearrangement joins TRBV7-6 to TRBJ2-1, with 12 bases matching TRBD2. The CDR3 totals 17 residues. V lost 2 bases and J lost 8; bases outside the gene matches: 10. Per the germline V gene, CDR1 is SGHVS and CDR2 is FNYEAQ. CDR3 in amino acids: CASSLPQTSGSMDEQFF. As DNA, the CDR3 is TGTGCCAGCAGCTTACCCCAGACTAGCGGGAGTATGGATGAGCAGTTCTTC.

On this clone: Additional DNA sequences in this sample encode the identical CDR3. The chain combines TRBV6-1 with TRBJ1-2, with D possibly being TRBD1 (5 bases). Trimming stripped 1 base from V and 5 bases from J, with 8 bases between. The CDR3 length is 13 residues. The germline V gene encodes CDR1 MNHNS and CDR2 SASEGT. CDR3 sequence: CASSEGQGYGYTF. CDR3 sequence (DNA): TGTGCCAGCAGTGAAGGGCAGGGTTATGGCTACACCTTC.

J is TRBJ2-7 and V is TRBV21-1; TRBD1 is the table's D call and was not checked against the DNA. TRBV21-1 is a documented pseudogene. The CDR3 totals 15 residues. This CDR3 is CASSKALSRANEQYF. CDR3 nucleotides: TGTGCCAGCAGCAAAGCGCTATCCAGGGCCAACGAGCAGTACTTC.

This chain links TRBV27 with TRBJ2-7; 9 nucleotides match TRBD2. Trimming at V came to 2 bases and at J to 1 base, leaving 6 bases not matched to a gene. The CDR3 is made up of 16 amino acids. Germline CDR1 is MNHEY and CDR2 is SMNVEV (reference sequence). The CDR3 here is CASSLQPSGVSYEQYF. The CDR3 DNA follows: TGTGCCAGCAGTTTACAGCCTAGCGGGGTTTCCTACGAGCAGTACTTC.